A selection of T cell receptor beta chains follows, all from one sample in a study of vaccination and CD4 T cells after COVID-19. These receptors have no identified antigens. TCRdb itself ran the PCR reads through MiXCR, one entry per CDR3 protein. This sample has over 11,000 distinct CDR3 sequences, with 55% found just once. Sequences were derived from CD4+ T cells from blood, cultured in vitro, sampled before SARS-CoV-2 vaccination. The receptors originated from a human donor who had recovered from COVID-19. CDR3s include the opening cysteine and the closing phenylalanine or tryptophan. The size of a clone is reported for some rows only, either as once, few or many, or as a class for expanded clones.

TRBV10-3	NA	TRBJ2-5	CAISDLGQETQYF
TRBV5-4	NA	TRBJ2-5	CASSLSTGVQETQYF
TRBV12-3/TRBV12-4	once	TRBJ1-2	CASSSDRGYGYTF
TRBV19	few	TRBJ1-5	CASLGTGGRQPQHF
TRBV4-3	NA	TRBJ1-6	CASSRSTRADSPLHF
TRBV27	NA	TRBJ1-1	CASSNRDRNTEAFF
TRBV20-1	NA	TRBJ2-3	CSARVIAGGSPSTDTQYF
TRBV20-1	NA	TRBJ1-6	CSAYGQENSPLHF
TRBV29-1	few	TRBJ1-2	CSVETGYGYTF
TRBV6-1	medium-sized	TRBJ1-5	CASRGGGARQPQHF
TRBV5-8	NA	TRBJ1-2	CASSLETGGFGYTF
TRBV10-2	NA	TRBJ1-5	CASSAWETNQPQHF
TRBV7-2	few	TRBJ1-5	CASSFDRDQPQHF
TRBV7-2	once	TRBJ1-3	CASSLDRAGNTIYF
TRBV7-9	NA	TRBJ2-3	CASSPRTGSDTQYF
TRBV10-3	NA	TRBJ2-5	CAISPQGGRTGTQYF
TRBV2	NA	TRBJ2-7	CASSRDRSSYEQYF
TRBV6-2/TRBV6-3	NA	TRBJ1-5	CASRDRGLQPQHF
TRBV6-1	few	TRBJ2-1	CASSREGGRNNEQFF
TRBV7-3	NA	TRBJ1-6	CASSLSGGGSPLHF
TRBV15	few	TRBJ1-1	CATSDSYRGWNTEAFF
TRBV19	NA	TRBJ1-2	CASSTRGFDGYTF
TRBV5-1	NA	TRBJ2-7	CASNVGGSSYEQYF
TRBV20-1	NA	TRBJ1-5	CSASDRDQPQHF
TRBV6-5	once	TRBJ2-3	CASSYSGLAGDTDTQYF
TRBV7-9	NA	TRBJ2-5	CASSLARLRQETQYF
TRBV7-8	NA	TRBJ2-6	CASSSLTGGGSGANVLTF
TRBV9	once	TRBJ1-1	CASSVGTGGSEAFF
TRBV10-3	NA	TRBJ1-6	CAISVSSSYNSPLHF
TRBV7-2	few	TRBJ1-2	CASSLAAWGYTF
TRBV15	few	TRBJ1-1	CATSSKATGYTEAFF
TRBV19	NA	TRBJ2-7	CASMSRAYEQYF
TRBV5-1	NA	TRBJ2-7	CASSTGLAGSSYEQYF
TRBV18	NA	TRBJ2-3	CASSPGTSGDTDTQYF
TRBV19	few	TRBJ1-2	CASSIQPQAGTYGYTF
TRBV19	NA	TRBJ2-4	CASSNGAGGERKNIQYF
TRBV20-1	NA	TRBJ1-2	CSARGGSNYGYTF
TRBV7-2	once	TRBJ2-1	CASSLATGAYNEQFF
TRBV6-5	NA	TRBJ1-5	CASSYPGGNQPQHF
TRBV21-1	NA	TRBJ2-2	CASSKAGGRAKIEQNTGELFF
TRBV20-1	NA	TRBJ2-3	CSAPRTSGRVDTQYF
TRBV27	few	TRBJ1-5	CASSLREGQPQHF
TRBV6-2/TRBV6-3	NA	TRBJ1-5	CASSYGVRDNQPQHF
TRBV20-1	few	TRBJ2-5	CSFPGQGFQETQYF
TRBV27	NA	TRBJ1-4	CATGRDRRNEKLFF
TRBV12-3/TRBV12-4	few	TRBJ1-5	CASSLAGGSNQPQHF
TRBV28	NA	TRBJ1-6	CASSSGQGGNSPLHF
TRBV27	NA	TRBJ1-1	CASSPVPALRGEAFF
TRBV6-2/TRBV6-3	few	TRBJ2-1	CASSKDRGQFF
TRBV6-1	few	TRBJ1-2	CASSTGTAGGGYTF
TRBV10-3	NA	TRBJ2-3	CATSTGDTQYF
TRBV27	NA	TRBJ2-7	CASSPWGTGAETWSYELYF
TRBV20-1	NA	TRBJ2-2	CSARGGTQGAGELFF
TRBV6-2/TRBV6-3	NA	TRBJ2-5	CASSYIETQYF
TRBV20-1	few	TRBJ2-7	CSAHGGTYEQYF